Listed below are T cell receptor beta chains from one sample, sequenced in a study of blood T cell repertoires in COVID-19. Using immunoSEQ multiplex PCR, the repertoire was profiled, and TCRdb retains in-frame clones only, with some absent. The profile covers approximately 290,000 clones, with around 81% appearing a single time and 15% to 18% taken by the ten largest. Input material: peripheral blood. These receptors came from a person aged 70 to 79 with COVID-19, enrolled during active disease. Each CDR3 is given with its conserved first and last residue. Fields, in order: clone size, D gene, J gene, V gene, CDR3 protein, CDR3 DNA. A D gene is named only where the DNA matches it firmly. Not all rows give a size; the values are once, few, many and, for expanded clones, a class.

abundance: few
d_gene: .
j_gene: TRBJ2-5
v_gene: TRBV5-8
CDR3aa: CASSSGSGVGETQYF
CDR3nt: TGTGCCAGCAGCTCCGGGAGTGGGGTCGGGGAGACCCAGTACTTC

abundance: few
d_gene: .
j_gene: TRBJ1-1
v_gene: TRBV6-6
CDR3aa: CASRPLEGRAFF
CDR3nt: TGTGCCAGCAGGCCCCTGGAGGGGAGAGCTTTCTTT

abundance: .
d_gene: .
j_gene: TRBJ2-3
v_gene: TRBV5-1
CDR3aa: CASSFGRGNTDTQYF
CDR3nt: TGCGCCAGCAGCTTCGGTCGGGGGAACACAGATACGCAGTATTTT

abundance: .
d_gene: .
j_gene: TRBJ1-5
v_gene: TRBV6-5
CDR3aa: CASGSPRQIGQPQHF
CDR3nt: TGTGCCAGCGGTTCCCCTCGACAGATCGGTCAGCCCCAGCATTTT

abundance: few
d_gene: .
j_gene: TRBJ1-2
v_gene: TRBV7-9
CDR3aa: CASTAYVAGSGYTF
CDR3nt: TGTGCCAGCACAGCTTATGTGGCCGGGAGTGGCTACACCTTC

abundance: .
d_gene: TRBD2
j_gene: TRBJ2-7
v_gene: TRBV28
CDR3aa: CASSLPRLALSYEQYF
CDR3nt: TGTGCCAGCAGTTTACCCCGACTAGCGCTATCCTACGAGCAGTACTTC

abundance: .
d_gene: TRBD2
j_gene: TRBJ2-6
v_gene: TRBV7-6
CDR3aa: CASSKYSGGGSGANVLTF
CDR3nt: TGTGCCAGCAGCAAATATAGCGGGGGGGGCTCTGGGGCCAACGTCCTGACTTTC

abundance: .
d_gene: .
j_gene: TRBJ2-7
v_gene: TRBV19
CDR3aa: CAVGQLTYEQYF
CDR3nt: TGTGCCGTGGGGCAACTTACCTACGAGCAGTACTTC

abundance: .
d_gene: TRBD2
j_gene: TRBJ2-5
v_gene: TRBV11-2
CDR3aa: CASSLWASGRGETQYF
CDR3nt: TGTGCCAGCAGCTTATGGGCTAGCGGGAGGGGAGAGACCCAGTACTTC

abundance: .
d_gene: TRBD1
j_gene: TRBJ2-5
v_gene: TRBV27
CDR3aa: CASSFRGPETQYF
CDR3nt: TGTGCCAGCAGTTTCAGGGGGCCGGAGACCCAGTACTTC

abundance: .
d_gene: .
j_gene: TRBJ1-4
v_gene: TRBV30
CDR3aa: CAWSVREGEKLFF
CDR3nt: TGTGCCTGGAGTGTTAGGGAGGGTGAAAAACTGTTTTTT

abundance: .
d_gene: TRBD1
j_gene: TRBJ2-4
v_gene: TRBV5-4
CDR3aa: CASSAGQGLRLIQYF
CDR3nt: TGTGCCAGCAGCGCAGGACAGGGCTTAAGATTGATTCAGTACTTC

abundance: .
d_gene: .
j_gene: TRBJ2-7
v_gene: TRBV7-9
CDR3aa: CASSFRVRDEQYF
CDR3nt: TGTGCCAGCAGCTTTAGAGTCCGCGACGAGCAGTACTTC

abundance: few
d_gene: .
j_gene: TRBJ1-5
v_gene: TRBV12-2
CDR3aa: CASRSLSQPQHF
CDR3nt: TGTGCAAGTCGCTCCCTTTCTCAGCCCCAGCATTTT

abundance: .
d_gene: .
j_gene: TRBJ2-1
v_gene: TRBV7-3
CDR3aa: CASSSRDNEQFF
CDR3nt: TGTGCCAGCAGCTCCCGAGATAATGAGCAGTTCTTC

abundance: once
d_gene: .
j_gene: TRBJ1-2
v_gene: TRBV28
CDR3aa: CASSEKTHPANYGYTF
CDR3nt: TGTGCCAGCAGCGAAAAAACACATCCAGCTAACTATGGCTACACCTTC

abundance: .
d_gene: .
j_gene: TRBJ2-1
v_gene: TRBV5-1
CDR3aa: CASTSRDFNEQFF
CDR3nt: TGCGCCAGCACCTCCCGGGACTTCAATGAGCAGTTCTTC

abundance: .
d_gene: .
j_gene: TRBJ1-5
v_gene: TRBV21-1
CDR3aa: CATRFAAGGQPQHF
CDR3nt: TGTGCCACCCGGTTCGCAGCGGGGGGGCAGCCCCAGCATTTT

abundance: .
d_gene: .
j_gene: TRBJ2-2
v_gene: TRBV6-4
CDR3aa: CASRIIQGFGELFF
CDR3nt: TGTGCCAGCAGAATTATACAGGGTTTCGGGGAGCTGTTTTTT

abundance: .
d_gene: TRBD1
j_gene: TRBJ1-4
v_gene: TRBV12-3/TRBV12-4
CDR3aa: CASSRQGYEKLFF
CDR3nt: TGTGCCAGCAGTAGACAGGGCTATGAAAAACTGTTTTTT

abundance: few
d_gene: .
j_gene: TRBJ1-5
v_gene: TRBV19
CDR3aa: CASSMVGGGRPQHF
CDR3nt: TGTGCCAGTAGTATGGTCGGGGGGGGGCGGCCCCAGCATTTT

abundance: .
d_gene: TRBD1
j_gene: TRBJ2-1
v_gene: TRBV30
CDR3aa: CAWSTTGGNEQFF
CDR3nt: TGTGCCTGGAGCACGACAGGGGGTAATGAGCAGTTCTTC

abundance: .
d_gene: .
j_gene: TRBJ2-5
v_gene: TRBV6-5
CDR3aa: CASSVVQQETQYF
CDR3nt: TGTGCCAGCAGCGTAGTGCAACAAGAGACCCAGTACTTC

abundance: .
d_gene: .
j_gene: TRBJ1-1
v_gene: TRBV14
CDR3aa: CASSQADKTLKNTEAFF
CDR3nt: TGTGCCAGCAGCCAAGCGGACAAGACATTGAAGAACACTGAAGCTTTCTTT

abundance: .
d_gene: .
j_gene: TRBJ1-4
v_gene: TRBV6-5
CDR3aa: CASRGGTNEKLFF
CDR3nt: TGTGCCAGCAGGGGGGGAACTAATGAAAAACTGTTTTTT

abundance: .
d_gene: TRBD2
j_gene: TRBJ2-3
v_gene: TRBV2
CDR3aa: CASSEARIAGGTDTQYF
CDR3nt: TGTGCCAGCAGTGAAGCGCGGATCGCGGGGGGCACAGATACGCAGTATTTT

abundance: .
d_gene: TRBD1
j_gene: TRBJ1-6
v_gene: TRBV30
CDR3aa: CAWSVIGGQRNSPLHF
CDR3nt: TGTGCCTGGAGTGTAATCGGGGGACAGAGGAATTCACCCCTCCACTTT

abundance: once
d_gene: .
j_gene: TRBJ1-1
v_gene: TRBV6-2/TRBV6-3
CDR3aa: CASSYWDPTVQNTEAFF
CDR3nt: TGTGCCAGCAGTTACTGGGATCCGACAGTACAGAACACTGAAGCTTTCTTT

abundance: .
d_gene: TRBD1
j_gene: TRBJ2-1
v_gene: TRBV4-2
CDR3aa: CASSQRGKGQASYNEQFF
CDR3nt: TGTGCCAGCAGCCAGAGGGGGAAGGGACAGGCCTCCTACAATGAGCAGTTCTTC

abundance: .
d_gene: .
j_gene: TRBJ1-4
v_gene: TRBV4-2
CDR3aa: CASSQGGSYEKLFF
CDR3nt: TGTGCCAGCAGCCAAGGCGGATCATATGAAAAACTGTTTTTT

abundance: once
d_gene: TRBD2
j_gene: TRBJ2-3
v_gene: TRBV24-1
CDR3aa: CATSDPKASGGTDTQYF
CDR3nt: TGTGCCACCAGTGATCCCAAAGCTAGCGGGGGCACAGATACGCAGTATTTT

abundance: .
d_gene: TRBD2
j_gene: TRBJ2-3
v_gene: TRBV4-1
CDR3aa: CVTNSRAVAGAPHQLTDTQYF
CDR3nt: TGCGTCACAAATAGCCGAGCGGTAGCGGGAGCCCCTCATCAATTGACAGATACGCAGTATTTT

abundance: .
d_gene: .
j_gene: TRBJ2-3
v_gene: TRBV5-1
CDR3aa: CASSFPGLSTDTQYF
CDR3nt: TGCGCCAGCAGCTTCCCGGGACTTAGCACAGATACGCAGTATTTT